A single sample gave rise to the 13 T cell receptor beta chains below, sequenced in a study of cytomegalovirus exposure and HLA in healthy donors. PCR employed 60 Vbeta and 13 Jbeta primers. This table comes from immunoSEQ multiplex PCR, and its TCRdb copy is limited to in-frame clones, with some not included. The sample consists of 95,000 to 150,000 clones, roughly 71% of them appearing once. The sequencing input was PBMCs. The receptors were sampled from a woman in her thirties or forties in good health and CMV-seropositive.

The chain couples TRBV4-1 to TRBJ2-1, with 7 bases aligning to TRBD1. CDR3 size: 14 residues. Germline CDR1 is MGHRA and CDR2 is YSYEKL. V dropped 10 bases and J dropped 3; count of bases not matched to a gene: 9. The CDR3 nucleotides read TGCGCCACACAAGACAGGGTCGACTACAATGAGCAGTTCTTC. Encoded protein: CATQDRVDYNEQFF.

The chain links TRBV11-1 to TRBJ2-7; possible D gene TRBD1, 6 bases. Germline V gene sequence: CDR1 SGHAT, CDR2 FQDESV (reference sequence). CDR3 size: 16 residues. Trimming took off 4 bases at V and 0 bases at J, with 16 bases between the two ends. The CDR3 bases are TGTGCCAGCAGCTCAATGGGAGACAGGTTCTCCTACGAGCAGTACTTC. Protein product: CASSSMGDRFSYEQYF.

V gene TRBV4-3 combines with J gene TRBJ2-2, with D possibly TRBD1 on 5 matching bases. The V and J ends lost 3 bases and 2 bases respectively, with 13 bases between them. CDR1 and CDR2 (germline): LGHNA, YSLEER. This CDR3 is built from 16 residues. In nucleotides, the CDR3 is TGCGCCAGCAGCCACCCGACAGAGCTTAACACCGGGGAGCTGTTTTTT. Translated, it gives CASSHPTELNTGELFF.

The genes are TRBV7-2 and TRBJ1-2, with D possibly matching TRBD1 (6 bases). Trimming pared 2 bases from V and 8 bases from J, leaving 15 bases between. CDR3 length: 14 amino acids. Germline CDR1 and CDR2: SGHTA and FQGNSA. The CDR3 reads CASSLTGQQRGYTF. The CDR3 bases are TGTGCCAGCAGCTTAACCGGACAGCAAAGGGGCTACACCTTC.

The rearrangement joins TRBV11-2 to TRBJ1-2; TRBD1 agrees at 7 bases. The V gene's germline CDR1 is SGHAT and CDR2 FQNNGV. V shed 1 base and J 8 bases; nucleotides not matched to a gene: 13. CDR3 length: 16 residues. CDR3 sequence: CASSLGSATGVEGYTF. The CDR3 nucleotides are TGTGCCAGCAGCTTAGGGAGCGCTACAGGGGTGGAGGGCTACACCTTC.

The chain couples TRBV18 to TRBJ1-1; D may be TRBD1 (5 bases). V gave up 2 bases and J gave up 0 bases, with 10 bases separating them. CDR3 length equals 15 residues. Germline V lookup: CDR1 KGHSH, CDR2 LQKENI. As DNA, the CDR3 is TGTGCCAGCTCACCATCGGACAAGTTGAACACTGAAGCTTTCTTT. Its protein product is CASSPSDKLNTEAFF.

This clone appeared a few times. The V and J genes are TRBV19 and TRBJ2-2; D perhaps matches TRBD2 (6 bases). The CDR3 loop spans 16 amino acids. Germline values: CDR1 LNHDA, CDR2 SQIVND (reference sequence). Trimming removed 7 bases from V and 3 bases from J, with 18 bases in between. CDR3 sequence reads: CASTLLRDLDTGELFF. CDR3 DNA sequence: TGTGCCAGTACTCTCCTTCGGGACTTGGACACCGGGGAGCTGTTTTTT.

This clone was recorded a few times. The CDR3 reads CASSPFAGGEQYF. CDR3 coding DNA: TGTGCCAGCAGTCCCTTCGCCGGGGGTGAGCAGTACTTC. This chain connects TRBV27 to TRBJ2-7; tentatively, D is TRBD2 (6 bases). The CDR3 is 13 residues long. Germline assignment: CDR1 MNHEY and CDR2 SMNVEV (reference sequence). V dropped 5 bases and J dropped 7 bases, with 15 bases sitting between them.

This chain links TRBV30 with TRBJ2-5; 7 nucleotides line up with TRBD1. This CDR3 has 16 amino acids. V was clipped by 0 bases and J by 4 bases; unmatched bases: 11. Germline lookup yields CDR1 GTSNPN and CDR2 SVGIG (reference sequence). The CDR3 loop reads CAWSVQGSGSPETQYF. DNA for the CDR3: TGTGCCTGGAGTGTACAGGGGTCTGGGTCCCCAGAGACCCAGTACTTC.

DNA of the CDR3: TGTGCCAGCAGCTTGGGGTCCGGGATCAATGTTATGAACACTGAAGCTTTCTTT. It translates to CASSLGSGINVMNTEAFF. The chain uses TRBV5-4 and TRBJ1-1, with D hard to call. Trimming took 0 bases from V and 0 from J, leaving 18 bases between them. CDR3 size: 18 residues. CDR1 and CDR2 from the germline V gene are SGHNT and YYREEE (reference sequence).

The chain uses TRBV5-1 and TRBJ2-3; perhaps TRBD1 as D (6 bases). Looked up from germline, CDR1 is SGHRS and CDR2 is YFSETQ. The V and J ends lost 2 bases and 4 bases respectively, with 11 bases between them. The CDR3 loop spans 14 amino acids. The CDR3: CASSFSAGADTQYF. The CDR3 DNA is TGCGCCAGCAGCTTCTCGGCAGGGGCAGATACGCAGTATTTT.

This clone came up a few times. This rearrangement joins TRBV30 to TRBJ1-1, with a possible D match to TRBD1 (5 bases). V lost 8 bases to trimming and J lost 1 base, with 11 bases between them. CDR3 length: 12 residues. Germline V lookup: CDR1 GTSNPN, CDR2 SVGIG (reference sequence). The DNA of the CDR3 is TGTGCCGGCGGGACGAAGAACACTGAAGCTTTCTTT. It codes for CAGGTKNTEAFF.

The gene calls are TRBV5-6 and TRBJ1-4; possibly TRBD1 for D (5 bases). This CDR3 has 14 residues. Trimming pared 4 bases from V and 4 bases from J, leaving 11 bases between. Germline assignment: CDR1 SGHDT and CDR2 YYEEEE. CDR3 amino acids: CASSQTVINEKLFF. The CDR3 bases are TGTGCCAGCAGCCAGACAGTGATTAATGAAAAACTGTTTTTT.